The present entry profiles one T cell receptor beta chain with its context. The specificity of this receptor is unknown. The sample holds no much larger clone one base away, and base qualities are not on file. The data were taken from a study of blood T cell repertoires in COVID-19 (dated by TCRdb to between 2020 and 2021). At the level of the whole study: The collaborator samples originated in the United States, Italy and Spain and spanned the acute and convalescent phases of COVID-19. The sample metadata nearly always contained a de-identified subject ID, COVID-19 status, age in years and sex. The samples were drawn from the first 160 participants of the ongoing ImmuneRACE study and from 1,254 subjects provided by 6 global collaborators. Deeply sampled blood TCRbeta repertoires from subjects exposed to, actively infected with, or recovered from COVID-19 were included in the dataset. The prospective study material was composed of cDNA or gDNA derived from T cells, B-cell-depleted T cells, or PBMCs. The repertoires were made available in a free public database intended to serve as a resource for research on the immune response to SARS-CoV-2. Where HLA class I and class II types were available, the types were taken from metadata supplied by the sample provider, not from assay-based typing. Study-wide conclusions, independent of this receptor: How much clinical and demographic metadata was included differed by source and by participant, and the metadata was provided uncurated.

Each collaborating institution followed its own protocols to collect whole blood in K2EDTA tubes. For TCRbeta analysis, collaborators shipped samples as frozen whole blood, isolated PBMCs, or DNA extracted from either of those sample types. The CDR3 sequence holds 14 residues, the cysteine and phenylalanine included. Only the CDR3 DNA is retained, 42 bases long and in frame from the first base. The germline V gene (reference sequence) yields LGHDT for CDR1 and YNNKEL for CDR2. The trim is 1 base for V and 4 bases for J, with a gap of 11 bases between the germline ends. TCRbeta CDR3 regions were amplified from genomic DNA using the immunoSEQ Assay, a bias-controlled multiplex PCR. The study's processing was this. The number of nucleated cells in each sample was estimated from the amplification of reference gene primers within the assay. Sequence reads were collapsed and filtered to measure the absolute abundance of every unique TCRbeta CDR3 rearrangement. For each sample, productive Simpson clonality was calculated as the square root of Simpson's diversity index across productive rearrangements. The clones in this table, taken by TCRdb from immuneACCESS, are in-frame only. Not every clone is retained; where verified, under half of the shortfall comes from an unresolved V gene, and the cause of the rest is unknown. Clone size and V and J calls were adopted from that table, with D and trimming inferred from the DNA. This sample lists roughly 200,000 clones; around 81% were detected once. Approximately 4.8% of the sample lies in the top ten.

The sample taken for sequencing was peripheral blood. The source of this sequence is a man in his forties or fifties with active or convalescent COVID-19. This receptor chain uses TRBV3-1 (or the pseudogene TRBV3-2) and TRBJ2-7; 6 matching bases give a weak D call of TRBD1. This receptor carries the CDR3 CASSQGLQGYEQYF. The nucleotides are TGTGCCAGCAGCCAAGGTCTACAGGGTTACGAGCAGTACTTC.